This T cell receptor beta chain derives from a study of OX40 agonist ivuxolimab in advanced cancers. To note about this clone: As yet, its antigen is unknown.

Study outcomes and limitations: At doses 0.1 to 3.0 mg/kg, CD4+ and CD8+ clones expanded.

Measured with immunoSEQ multiplex PCR; TCRdb has only the in-frame clones, and not every one. This repertoire shows tens of thousands of clones, approximately 90% found once; its top ten account for about 1.6%. V shed 4 bases, J shed 9 bases, and the junction held 10 bases outside the gene matches. Per germline, CDR1 SQVTM and CDR2 ANQGSEA. There are 14 residues in the CDR3. The chain joins TRBV29-1 to TRBJ2-1, with 9 bases aligning to TRBD2. The sequence derives from an adult with an advanced solid tumor such as melanoma, head and neck, liver or kidney cancer. The sequenced sample was CD4+ or CD8+ T cells sorted from blood, obtained in a trial of the OX40 agonist ivuxolimab. CDR3 nucleotide sequence: TGCAGCGTTGGGGGGCTAGCGGGGAGGGGTGAGCAGTTCTTC. It encodes CSVGGLAGRGEQFF.